The 2 T cell receptor beta chains given below trace back to one sample, sequenced in a study of control samples from healthy donors and cancer patients. Libraries were prepared by immunoSEQ multiplex PCR; TCRdb keeps only in-frame clonotypes and omits some of them. The sample holds more than 95,000 clones, almost 95% seen once. The material sequenced was PBMCs. Every receptor here comes from a man aged 80 or over with head and neck cancer.

This chain joins TRBV19 and TRBJ2-5; 9 bases fit TRBD2. CDR1 is LNHDA, CDR2 SQIVND, per germline (reference sequence). The CDR3 runs 15 residues. After removal of 6 bases from V and 9 bases from J, the junction contained 14 bases not matched to a gene. CDR3 protein: CASSPTAGGALSQYF. The CDR3 DNA reads as TGTGCCAGTAGCCCCACCGCGGGGGGGGCTTTGTCCCAGTACTTC.

This chain links TRBV5-1 with TRBJ2-7, with a possible D match to TRBD1 (6 bases). There are 14 residues in the CDR3. The V and J ends lost 0 bases and 6 bases respectively, with 13 bases between them. The germline V gene encodes CDR1 SGHRS and CDR2 YFSETQ. Here the CDR3 reads CASSLGNRESEQYF. The DNA of the CDR3 is TGCGCCAGCAGCTTGGGTAACAGGGAATCCGAGCAGTACTTC.